A single sample is the source of the 23 T cell receptor beta chains below, sequenced in a study of T cells in Graves' hyperthyroidism and ophthalmopathy. Using RNA transcripts as the source, TCR beta CDR3 regions were amplified. When the TCR CDR3 underwent first-round RT-PCR, the HTBI primer set was used. TCRdb reprocessed the multiplex PCR reads via MiXCR and lists one record per CDR3 protein. The sample consists of 350,000 to 450,000 distinct CDR3 sequences, roughly 15% of them appearing once. Material: blood. All receptors come from a woman aged 25-40 years with Graves' hyperthyroidism that later progressed to Graves' ophthalmopathy.

This clonotype was observed at least ten times. The V and J genes are TRBV6-2 or TRBV6-3 and TRBJ2-7, with TRBD2 identical over 11 bases. J was trimmed by 5 bases and V by 4 bases; bases with no gene match: 7. CDR3 size: 15 residues. From germline, CDR1 is MNHEY and CDR2 SVGEGT. This chain's CDR3 is CASSSTSGGGDEQYF. The DNA for the CDR3 is TGTGCCAGCAGTTCCACTAGCGGGGGAGGCGACGAGCAGTACTTC.

This clonotype was seen at least ten times. V usage is TRBV2 and J usage is TRBJ2-5; unclear D gene. The germline V and J ends were trimmed by 4 bases and 2 bases, with 2 bases remaining between them. The CDR3 is made up of 11 amino acids. CDR1 SNHLY and CDR2 FYNNEI come from the germline V gene. As DNA, the CDR3 is TGTGCCAGCAGTGCACAAGAGACCCAGTACTTC. Its translation is CASSAQETQYF.

This clonotype was seen a handful of times. J is TRBJ1-6 and V is TRBV9; the D gene is possibly TRBD1 (6 bases). Trimming removed 0 bases at V and 5 bases at J, with 30 bases between. The CDR3 consists of 22 residues. Germline V gene lookup returns CDR1 SGDLS and CDR2 YYNGEE. CDR3 nucleotides: TGTGCCAGCAGCGTAGAACGCAAGGGGGGTTTCCACCGGCCGTTCAATAATTCACCCCTCCACTTT. Its translation is CASSVERKGGFHRPFNNSPLHF.

The sample holds many counts of this clonotype. This chain uses TRBV12-3 or TRBV12-4 with TRBJ2-7; D is unresolved. Trimming took off 5 bases at V and 0 bases at J, with 23 bases between the two ends. This CDR3 comprises 18 residues. CDR3 protein: CASSLGSKVGSGSYEQYF. Written as DNA, the CDR3 is TGTGCCAGCAGTCTCGGAAGTAAGGTCGGCAGTGGCTCCTACGAGCAGTACTTC.

This clonotype was counted at least ten times. The rearrangement joins TRBV6-1 to TRBJ2-1; 9 bases fit TRBD1. J gave up 0 bases and V 6 bases, and 21 bases lay outside the gene matches. CDR3 length: 21 amino acids. The germline gives CDR1 MNHNS, CDR2 SASEGT. This chain's CDR3 is CASRTTRRDRESSSSYNEQFF. The CDR3, as DNA: TGTGCCAGCAGAACGACCCGCCGGGACAGGGAATCTTCAAGCTCCTACAATGAGCAGTTCTTC.

This clonotype has a count of ten or more. The chain has TRBV20-1 and TRBJ2-1; D could derive from TRBD1 or TRBD2 (5 bases each). This CDR3 spans 15 amino acids. The ends were cut back, 0 bases at V and 5 bases at J, with 14 bases in the middle. Germline V lookup: CDR1 DFQATT, CDR2 SNEGSKA (reference sequence). CDR3 amino acids: CSAREWGLGHNEQFF. For the CDR3, the DNA is TGCAGTGCTAGAGAATGGGGGTTGGGGCACAATGAGCAGTTCTTC.

The chain links TRBV19 to TRBJ1-5, with 10 bases matching TRBD1. Losses at the gene ends were 3 bases for V and 6 bases for J; bases not matched to a gene: 2. The CDR3 spans 14 residues. From germline, CDR1 is LNHDA and CDR2 SQIVND (reference sequence). The CDR3 reads CASSMGDRGQPQHF. The CDR3 DNA sequence: TGTGCCAGTAGTATGGGGGACAGGGGTCAGCCCCAGCATTTT.

This clonotype has ten or more counts. This chain uses TRBV11-2 with TRBJ2-5; D is uncertain. The CDR3 is made up of 14 amino acids. Germline loops: CDR1 SGHAT, CDR2 FQNNGV. Trimming pared 2 bases from V and 1 base from J, leaving 8 bases between. The DNA of the CDR3 is TGTGCCAGCAGCTTATCCTACAGCCAAGAGACCCAGTACTTC. Encoded protein: CASSLSYSQETQYF.

This clonotype showed up many times. The chain uses TRBV11-2 and TRBJ2-2; no clear D gene. Germline V gene sequence: CDR1 SGHAT, CDR2 FQNNGV. With 4 bases removed from V and 3 bases from J, the gap between germline ends came to 21 bases. CDR3 size: 18 residues. CDR3 loop: CASSYPYGMGFDTGELFF. CDR3 nucleotide sequence: TGTGCCAGCAGCTACCCCTATGGTATGGGGTTTGACACCGGGGAGCTGTTTTTT.

This clonotype has a count of ten or more. The V call is TRBV9, the J call TRBJ2-5; TRBD2 agrees at 8 bases. The V and J ends lost 4 bases and 1 base, in that order; junction bases with no gene match: 0. The CDR3 is made up of 13 amino acids. CDR1 and CDR2 (germline): SGDLS, YYNGEE. In DNA form, the CDR3 reads TGTGCCAGCAGCACTAGCGGCCAAGAGACCCAGTACTTC. Translating it yields CASSTSGQETQYF. Combining the CDR3 with reference TRBV9 and TRBJ2-5 gives the whole variable domain DSGVTQTPKHLITATGQRVTLRCSPRSGDLSVYWYQQSLDQGLQFLIQYYNGEERAKGNILERFSAQQFPDLHSELNLSSLELGDSALYFCASSTSGQETQYFGPGTRLLVL.

The rearrangement uses TRBV20-1 and TRBJ1-3, with a possible D match to TRBD1 (5 bases). The CDR3 sequence is 13 residues long. The V gene lost 5 bases and the J gene lost 3 bases, with 11 bases spanning the gap. Germline V gene sequence: CDR1 DFQATT, CDR2 SNEGSKA (reference sequence). The CDR3 sequence is CSAQTAGGNTIYF. In DNA form, the CDR3 reads TGCAGTGCTCAGACAGCGGGTGGAAACACCATATATTTT.

This clonotype was seen repeatedly, ten times or more. This chain joins TRBV9 and TRBJ2-3; 8 bases map to TRBD2. The CDR3 covers 16 residues. Losses at the gene ends were 0 bases for V and 4 bases for J; bases not matched to a gene: 7. The germline gives CDR1 SGDLS, CDR2 YYNGEE. The CDR3 reads CASSVGRAGESDTQYF. The CDR3 DNA reads as TGTGCCAGCAGCGTAGGTCGAGCGGGGGAATCAGATACGCAGTATTTT.

There are many counts of this clonotype. V gene TRBV12-3 or TRBV12-4 combines with J gene TRBJ2-3, with TRBD2 matching 8 bases. CDR3 length equals 15 residues. V lost 1 base to trimming and J lost 4 bases; unmatched junction nucleotides: 4. The CDR3 nucleotides read TGTGCCAGCAGTTTAGTGGCGGGGGGCCCAGATACGCAGTATTTT. Protein sequence: CASSLVAGGPDTQYF.

This clonotype was detected only a few times. The chain's CDR3 is CASSPSSGGEQYF. The CDR3 DNA reads as TGTGCCAGCAGCCCTTCCTCCGGGGGCGAGCAGTACTTC. The chain links TRBV9 to TRBJ2-7, with a weak D call TRBD2 (6 bases). This CDR3 spans 13 amino acids. CDR1 is SGDLS, CDR2 YYNGEE, per germline. V shed 4 bases and J shed 6 bases, with 14 bases lying between them. The full variable domain, with the rest looked up from reference TRBV9 and TRBJ2-7, is DSGVTQTPKHLITATGQRVTLRCSPRSGDLSVYWYQQSLDQGLQFLIQYYNGEERAKGNILERFSAQQFPDLHSELNLSSLELGDSALYFCASSPSSGGEQYFGPGTRLTVT.

This clonotype was detected ten times or more. The chain carries TRBV5-1 and TRBJ2-2; maybe TRBD1 (5 bases). The germline V gene has CDR1 SGHRS and CDR2 YFSETQ. The length of the CDR3 is 16 residues. Trimming pared 4 bases from V and 4 bases from J, leaving 17 bases between. This CDR3 is CASSRVGAHSTGELFF. The CDR3 DNA follows: TGCGCCAGCAGCCGGGTTGGGGCACACTCCACCGGGGAGCTGTTTTTT.

This clonotype was counted at least ten times. This chain connects TRBV24-1 to TRBJ2-1; D perhaps matches TRBD1 (6 bases). There are 15 residues in the CDR3. From germline, CDR1 is KGHDR and CDR2 SFDVKD. Trimming pared 4 bases from V and 5 bases from J, leaving 14 bases between. CDR3 in amino acids: CATSDQMDSDNEQFF. The DNA of the CDR3 is TGTGCCACCAGTGACCAGATGGACAGCGACAATGAGCAGTTCTTC.

There are a few counts of this clonotype. The chain combines TRBV5-4 with TRBJ2-5, with 7 positions matching TRBD1. J gave up 1 base and V 4 bases, and 4 bases lay outside the gene matches. The CDR3 consists of 14 residues. The V gene's germline CDR1 is SGHNT and CDR2 YYREEE (reference sequence). CDR3 sequence reads: CASSQTGAQETQYF. CDR3 sequence (DNA): TGTGCCAGCAGCCAAACAGGGGCCCAAGAGACCCAGTACTTC.

This clonotype was found many times. The chain is built from TRBV11-2 and TRBJ2-1; possible D gene TRBD2, 5 bases. CDR3 length: 16 amino acids. CDR1 is SGHAT, CDR2 FQNNGV, per germline. Trimming took off 0 bases at V and 7 bases at J, with 16 bases between the two ends. The CDR3 loop is CASSLERLAVTNEQFF. CDR3 coding DNA: TGTGCCAGCAGCTTAGAGCGGCTAGCCGTTACAAATGAGCAGTTCTTC.

This clonotype has more than one count but fewer than ten. The V and J genes are TRBV7-9 and TRBJ2-1; 7 nucleotides line up with TRBD2. Germline CDR1 reads SEHNR; CDR2 reads FQNEAQ (reference sequence). The CDR3 runs 15 residues. J was trimmed by 7 bases and V by 4 bases; bases with no gene match: 10. The CDR3: CASSYRNRTSNEQFF. CDR3 in DNA: TGTGCCAGCAGCTACCGAAACAGGACTAGTAATGAGCAGTTCTTC.

The sample holds many counts of this clonotype. This rearrangement joins TRBV7-9 to TRBJ2-5, with TRBD1 matching 8 bases. Germline-derived CDR1 and CDR2 are SEHNR and FQNEAQ (reference sequence). With 5 bases clipped from V and 5 bases from J, the junction kept 4 bases outside the gene matches. The CDR3 loop spans 13 amino acids. Written as DNA, the CDR3 is TGTGCCAGCAGCCCTACAGGGGGGGAGACCCAGTACTTC. Its protein product is CASSPTGGETQYF.

Ten or more counts support this clonotype. This sequence joins TRBV27 and TRBJ1-2; D call uncertain. The CDR3 runs to 12 residues. Germline CDR1 is MNHEY and CDR2 is SMNVEV (reference sequence). The V end was cut by 6 bases, the J end by 2 bases, with 7 bases between. CDR3 coding DNA: TGTGCCAGCAGGGCCGGGAACTATGGCTACACCTTC. This gives the protein CASRAGNYGYTF.

Ten or more counts support this clonotype. The chain carries TRBV27 and TRBJ1-2; maybe TRBD1 (6 bases). CDR3 length: 13 residues. From germline, CDR1 is MNHEY and CDR2 SMNVEV (reference sequence). Trimming pared 5 bases from V and 2 bases from J, leaving 9 bases between. CDR3 in DNA: TGTGCCAGCAGTACCACAGGGAACTATGGCTACACCTTC. Residues: CASSTTGNYGYTF.

As for this clonotype: One end of the junction varies from germline; a read error may be responsible. The chain is built from TRBV7-2 and TRBJ2-2, with D possibly called TRBD1 or TRBD2 (5 bases each). CDR1 and CDR2 (germline): SGHTA, FQGNSA. The CDR3 is made up of 13 amino acids. In DNA, the CDR3 is TGTGCCGCATGGGGCGTAGACACCGGGGCGCTGTTTTTT. It translates to CAAWGVDTGALFF. The full variable domain, completed using reference TRBV7-2 and TRBJ2-2, is GAGVSQSPSNKVTEKGKDVELRCDPISGHTALYWYRQSLGQGLEFLIYFQGNSAPDKSGLPSDRFSAERTGGSVSTLTIQRTQQEDSAVYLCAAWGVDTGALFFGEGSRLTVL.